The TCR beta chain under discussion was sequenced for a study of blood T cell repertoires in COVID-19. Study overall: The study drew acute and convalescent COVID-19 samples from the United States, Italy and Spain. The analysed material was cDNA or gDNA that came from T cells, B-cell-depleted T cells, or PBMCs.

CDR1 and CDR2 from the germline V gene are MDHEN and SYDVKM. CDR3 length equals 14 residues. The ends were cut back, 5 bases at V and 0 bases at J, with 8 bases in the middle. TCRdb's table, derived via immunoSEQ multiplex PCR, lists solely in-frame clones and lacks some. In the table there are about 98,000 clones, more than 85% of which are singletons. The chain employs TRBV28 and TRBJ1-3; perhaps TRBD1 as D (5 bases). The source is a man in his fifties with active or convalescent COVID-19. The sequenced sample consisted of peripheral blood. DNA of the CDR3: TGTGCCAGCAGTGTAACAGGCTCTGGAAACACCATATATTTT. As protein: CASSVTGSGNTIYF.